This T cell receptor (beta chain) is drawn from a study of blood T cell repertoires in COVID-19. In the study overall: Acute and convalescent COVID-19 samples came from the United States, Italy and Spain.

Those enrolled in Seattle joined during active infection and were followed longitudinally afterward. Using immunoSEQ multiplex PCR, the repertoire was profiled, and TCRdb retains in-frame clones only, with some absent. Among over 90,000 clones listed, around 81% were seen once. The J segment lost 2 bases and the V segment lost 3 bases, leaving 7 bases of the junction unmatched. Germline V lookup: CDR1 SGHTA, CDR2 FQGNSA. This CDR3 has 15 residues. The chain has TRBV7-2 and TRBJ2-7, with 7 bases matching TRBD1. This clonotype was sampled from an elderly man with COVID-19, enrolled during active disease. The sequencing input was peripheral blood. The CDR3: CASSFRRQGTYEQYF. The CDR3 DNA reads TGTGCCAGCAGCTTCCGGCGACAGGGTACCTACGAGCAGTACTTC.